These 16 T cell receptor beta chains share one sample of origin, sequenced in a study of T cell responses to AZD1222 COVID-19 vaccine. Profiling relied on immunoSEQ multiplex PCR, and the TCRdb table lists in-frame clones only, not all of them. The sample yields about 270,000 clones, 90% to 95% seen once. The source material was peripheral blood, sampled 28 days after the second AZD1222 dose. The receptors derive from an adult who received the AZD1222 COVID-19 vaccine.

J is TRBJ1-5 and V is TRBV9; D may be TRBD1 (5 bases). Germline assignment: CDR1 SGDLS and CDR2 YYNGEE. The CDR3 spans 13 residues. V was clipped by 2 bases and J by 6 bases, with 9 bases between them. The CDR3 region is CASSVDSSQPQHF. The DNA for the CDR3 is TGTGCCAGCAGCGTTGACAGTAGTCAGCCCCAGCATTTT.

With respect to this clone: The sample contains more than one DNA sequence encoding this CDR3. The CDR3 DNA sequence: TGTGCCAGCTCACCCGGACAGCGCTACGAGCAGTACTTC. Translated, it gives CASSPGQRYEQYF. This sequence joins TRBV18 and TRBJ2-7, with a weak D call TRBD1 (6 bases). V was trimmed by 3 bases and J by 3 bases, leaving 9 bases between them. This CDR3 spans 13 amino acids. Germline CDR1 is KGHSH and CDR2 is LQKENI.

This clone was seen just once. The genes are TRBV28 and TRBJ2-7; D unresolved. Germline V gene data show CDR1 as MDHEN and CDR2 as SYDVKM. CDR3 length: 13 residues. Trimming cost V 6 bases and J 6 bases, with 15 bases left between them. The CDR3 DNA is TGTGCCAGCAGCCCCCCCAATCGTTCCGAGCAGTACTTC. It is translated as CASSPPNRSEQYF.

The CDR3 DNA reads TGTGCCAGCAGCGTAGATAGTCTAGCGGGGGCAGATACGCAGTATTTT. Protein: CASSVDSLAGADTQYF. The chain carries TRBV9 and TRBJ2-3, with 10 bases aligning to TRBD2. V dropped 0 bases and J dropped 4; count of bases not matched to a gene: 5. The germline V gene has CDR1 SGDLS and CDR2 YYNGEE. The CDR3 runs 16 residues.

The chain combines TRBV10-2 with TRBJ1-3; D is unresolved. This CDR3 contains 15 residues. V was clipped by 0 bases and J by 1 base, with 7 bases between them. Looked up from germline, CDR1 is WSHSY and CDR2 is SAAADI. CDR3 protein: CASSESGGSGNTIYF. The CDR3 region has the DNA TGCGCCAGCAGTGAGTCGGGAGGGTCTGGAAACACCATATATTTT.

DNA of the CDR3: TGTGCCAGCTCACCGCGCGGGACAGTCTCTGGAAACACCATATATTTT. Translated, it gives CASSPRGTVSGNTIYF. The chain is built from TRBV18 and TRBJ1-3, with TRBD1 matching 7 bases. This CDR3 is 16 amino acids long. Losses at the gene ends were 3 bases for V and 0 bases for J; bases not matched to a gene: 5. Germline V gives CDR1 KGHSH, CDR2 LQKENI.

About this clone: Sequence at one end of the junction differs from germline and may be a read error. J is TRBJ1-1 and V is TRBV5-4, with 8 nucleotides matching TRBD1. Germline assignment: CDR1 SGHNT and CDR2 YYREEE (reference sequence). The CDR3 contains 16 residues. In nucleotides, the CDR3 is TGTGCCAGCACCCGTGGGTCACAGGGGGTGAACGCTGAAGCTTTCTTT. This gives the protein CASTRGSQGVNAEAFF. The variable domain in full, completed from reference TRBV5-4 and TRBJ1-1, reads ETGVTQSPTHLIKTRGQQVTLRCSSQSGHNTVSWYQQALGQGPQFIFQYYREEENGRGNFPPRFSGLQFPNYSSELNVNALELDDSALYLCASTRGSQGVNAEAFFGQGTRLTVV.

The DNA of the CDR3 is TGTGCCAGCAGTTCACAGGGTTTTAGGGTCCCCTACGAGCAGTACTTC. As protein: CASSSQGFRVPYEQYF. The rearrangement uses TRBV28 and TRBJ2-7, with D perhaps matching TRBD1 (6 bases). V lost 4 bases and J 2 bases, leaving 18 bases between the germline ends. The CDR3 has 16 residues. Germline-derived CDR1 and CDR2 are MDHEN and SYDVKM.

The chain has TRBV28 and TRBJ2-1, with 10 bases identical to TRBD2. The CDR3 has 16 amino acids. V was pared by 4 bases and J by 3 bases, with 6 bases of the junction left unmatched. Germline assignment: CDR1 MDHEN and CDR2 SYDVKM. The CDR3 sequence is CASSSPLAGIYNEQFF. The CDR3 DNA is TGTGCCAGCAGTTCCCCACTAGCGGGGATCTACAATGAGCAGTTCTTC.

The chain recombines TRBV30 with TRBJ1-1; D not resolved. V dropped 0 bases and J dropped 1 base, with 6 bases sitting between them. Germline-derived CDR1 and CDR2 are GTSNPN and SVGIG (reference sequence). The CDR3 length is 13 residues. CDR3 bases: TGTGCCTGGAGTGTTTGGGAGAACACTGAAGCTTTCTTT. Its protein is CAWSVWENTEAFF.

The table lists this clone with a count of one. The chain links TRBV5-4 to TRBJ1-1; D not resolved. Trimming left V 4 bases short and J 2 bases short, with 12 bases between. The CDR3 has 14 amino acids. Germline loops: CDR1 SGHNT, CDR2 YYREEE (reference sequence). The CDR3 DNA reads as TGTGCCAGCAGCCCCCTGACACCTAACACTGAAGCTTTCTTT. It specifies CASSPLTPNTEAFF.

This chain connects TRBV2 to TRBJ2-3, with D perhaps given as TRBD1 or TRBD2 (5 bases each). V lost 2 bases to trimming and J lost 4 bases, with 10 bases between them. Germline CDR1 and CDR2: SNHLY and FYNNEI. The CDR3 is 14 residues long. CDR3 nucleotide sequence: TGTGCCAGCAGTGAAATGGTGGGGGCAGATACGCAGTATTTT. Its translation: CASSEMVGADTQYF.

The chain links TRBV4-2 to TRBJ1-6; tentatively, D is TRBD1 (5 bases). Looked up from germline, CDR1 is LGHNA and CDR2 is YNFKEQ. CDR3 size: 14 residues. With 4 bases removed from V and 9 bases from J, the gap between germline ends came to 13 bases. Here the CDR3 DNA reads TGTGCCAGCAGCCCCGGGGATGGGGGTTCACCCCTCCACTTT. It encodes CASSPGDGGSPLHF.

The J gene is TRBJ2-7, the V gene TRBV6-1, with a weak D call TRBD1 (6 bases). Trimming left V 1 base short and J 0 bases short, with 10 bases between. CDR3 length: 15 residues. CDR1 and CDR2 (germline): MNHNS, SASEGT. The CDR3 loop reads CASSEGTAGSYEQYF. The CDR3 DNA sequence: TGTGCCAGCAGTGAAGGGACAGCTGGCTCCTACGAGCAGTACTTC.

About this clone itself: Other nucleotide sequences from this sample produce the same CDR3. The CDR3 sequence: CASSPGQGSYEQYF. CDR3 in DNA: TGTGCCAGCAGTCCGGGACAGGGGTCCTACGAGCAGTACTTC. The chain has TRBV6-5 and TRBJ2-7; 10 bases map to TRBD1. The CDR3 has 14 amino acids. Trimming cost V 5 bases and J 1 base; bases outside gene matches: 2. Germline V gene data show CDR1 as MNHEY and CDR2 as SVGAGI.

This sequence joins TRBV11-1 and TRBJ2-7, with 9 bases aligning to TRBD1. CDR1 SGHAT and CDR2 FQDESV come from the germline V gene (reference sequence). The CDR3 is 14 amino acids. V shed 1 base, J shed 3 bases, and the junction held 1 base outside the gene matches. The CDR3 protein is CASSLGQGGYEQYF. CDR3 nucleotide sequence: TGTGCCAGCAGCTTAGGACAGGGGGGCTACGAGCAGTACTTC.